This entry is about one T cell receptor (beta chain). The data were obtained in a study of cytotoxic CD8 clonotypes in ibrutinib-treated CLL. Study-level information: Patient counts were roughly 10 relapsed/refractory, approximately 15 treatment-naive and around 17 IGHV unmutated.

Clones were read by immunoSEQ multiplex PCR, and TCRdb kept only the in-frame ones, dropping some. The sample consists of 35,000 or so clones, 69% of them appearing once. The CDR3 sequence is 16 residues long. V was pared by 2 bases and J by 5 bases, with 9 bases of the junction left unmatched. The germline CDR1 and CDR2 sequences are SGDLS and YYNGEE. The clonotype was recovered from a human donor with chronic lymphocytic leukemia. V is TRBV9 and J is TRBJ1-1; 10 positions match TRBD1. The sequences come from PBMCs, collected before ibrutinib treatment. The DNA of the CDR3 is TGTGCCAGCAGCGTCCCGTTGACAGGGGGCCCGACTGAAGCTTTCTTT. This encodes CASSVPLTGGPTEAFF.